The 31 T cell receptor beta chains given below trace back to one sample, sequenced in a study of PD-1 blockade in mismatch repair-deficient tumors. Repertoires were generated with immunoSEQ multiplex PCR, while TCRdb's copy carries only in-frame clones and drops some. Here the sample spans around 30,000 clones, more than 70% being singletons. The material was PBMCs, obtained around 6 weeks after starting pembrolizumab. The receptor source for this set is an adult with mismatch repair-deficient cancer.

The chain uses TRBV5-1 and TRBJ2-2; 8 nucleotides agree with TRBD1. In germline, CDR1 is SGHRS, CDR2 YFSETQ. There are 16 residues in the CDR3. After removal of 3 bases from V and 3 bases from J, the junction contained 7 bases not matched to a gene. The CDR3 DNA follows: TGCGCCAGCAGCTCGAGACAGGGGACGGACACCGGGGAGCTGTTTTTT. Translating it yields CASSSRQGTDTGELFF.

This rearrangement joins TRBV28 to TRBJ2-1; 10 nucleotides agree with TRBD1. The germline gives CDR1 MDHEN, CDR2 SYDVKM. After removal of 7 bases from V and 0 bases from J, the junction contained 6 bases not matched to a gene. The CDR3 totals 16 residues. This chain's CDR3 is CASTERTGGSYNEQFF. Written as DNA, the CDR3 is TGTGCCAGCACCGAACGGACAGGGGGCTCCTACAATGAGCAGTTCTTC.

This chain uses TRBV18 with TRBJ2-2; D is unclear. Trimming stripped 5 bases from V and 2 bases from J, with 9 bases between. Germline CDR1 and CDR2: KGHSH and LQKENI. CDR3 size: 14 residues. CDR3 region: CASSNVGNTGELFF. As DNA, the CDR3 is TGTGCCAGCTCAAATGTCGGTAACACCGGGGAGCTGTTTTTT.

The chain has TRBV4-1 and TRBJ2-2; 9 bases fit TRBD2. Losses at the gene ends were 4 bases for V and 3 bases for J; bases not matched to a gene: 3. The CDR3 extends over 15 amino acids. The germline gives CDR1 MGHRA, CDR2 YSYEKL. In DNA, the CDR3 is TGCGCCAGCAGCCCAAGACTAGCGGACACCGGGGAGCTGTTTTTT. Its translation: CASSPRLADTGELFF.

This chain connects TRBV6-1 to TRBJ1-1, with 11 bases that match TRBD1. With V trimmed by 6 bases and J by 5 bases, 8 bases remained unmatched. CDR3 length equals 15 residues. Germline CDR1 MNHNS, CDR2 SASEGT. The CDR3 sequence is CASRKPDRGRTEAFF. Here the CDR3 DNA reads TGTGCCAGCAGGAAACCGGACAGGGGGCGAACTGAAGCTTTCTTT.

The chain couples TRBV5-8 to TRBJ2-6; the D is unclear. The germline V gene has CDR1 SGHTS and CDR2 YDEGEE. Deletions cut 6 bases from V and 2 bases from J, with 12 bases between. The CDR3 is made up of 15 amino acids. The CDR3 loop reads CASIKTPPGANVLTF. CDR3 in DNA: TGTGCCAGCATCAAAACTCCGCCTGGGGCCAACGTCCTGACTTTC.

The chain uses TRBV28 and TRBJ1-4, with D possibly being TRBD1 (5 bases). Germline CDR1 MDHEN, CDR2 SYDVKM. V lost 6 bases and J lost 8, with 13 bases in between. This CDR3 comprises 13 residues. CDR3 residues: CASRGPGGEKLFF. Here the CDR3 DNA reads TGTGCCAGCAGGGGCCCGGGGGGAGAAAAACTGTTTTTT.

The chain has TRBV30 and TRBJ1-6, with 12 positions matching TRBD1. J was trimmed by 10 bases and V by 4 bases; bases with no gene match: 5. The CDR3 totals 14 residues. The germline CDR1 and CDR2 sequences are GTSNPN and SVGIG (reference sequence). The CDR3: CAWKGTGGRSPLHF. The CDR3 bases are TGTGCCTGGAAGGGGACAGGGGGCCGGTCACCCCTCCACTTT.

The chain couples TRBV9 to TRBJ2-2; 8 bases line up with TRBD2. Germline V lookup: CDR1 SGDLS, CDR2 YYNGEE. J lost 0 bases, V lost 0 bases, and 4 bases had no gene match. The CDR3 contains 17 residues. CDR3 loop: CASSVAGGRPNTGELFF. CDR3 in DNA: TGTGCCAGCAGCGTAGCCGGCGGGAGGCCGAACACCGGGGAGCTGTTTTTT.

This clone is medium-sized by share. The genes are TRBV9 and TRBJ1-4, with D hard to call. The CDR3 length is 13 residues. V was cut by 4 bases and J by 4 bases, with 8 bases left in between. In germline, CDR1 is SGDLS, CDR2 YYNGEE. The CDR3 sequence: CASSPHGNEKLFF. Here the CDR3 DNA reads TGTGCCAGCAGCCCCCACGGTAATGAAAAACTGTTTTTT.

The chain joins TRBV5-6 to TRBJ1-2; tentatively, D is TRBD1 (5 bases). Germline loops: CDR1 SGHDT, CDR2 YYEEEE. V lost 0 bases and J 1 base, leaving 7 bases between the germline ends. The CDR3 extends over 14 amino acids. CDR3 amino acids: CASSLGQLNYGYTF. The CDR3, as DNA: TGTGCCAGCAGCTTGGGACAGCTTAACTATGGCTACACCTTC.

The chain employs TRBV6-5 and TRBJ1-1; 7 nucleotides agree with TRBD1. The germline gives CDR1 MNHEY, CDR2 SVGAGI. The trim removed 5 bases at V and 0 bases at J, leaving 3 bases unmatched. The CDR3 consists of 14 residues. The chain's CDR3 is CASSRDRVNTEAFF. The CDR3 coding sequence is TGTGCCAGCAGTCGCGACAGGGTGAACACTGAAGCTTTCTTT.

This clone was observed once. The chain recombines TRBV27 with TRBJ1-1; a possible D gene is TRBD1 (5 bases). Germline V gene lookup returns CDR1 MNHEY and CDR2 SMNVEV (reference sequence). CDR3 length equals 13 residues. V was cut by 7 bases and J by 5 bases, with 14 bases left in between. CDR3 in amino acids: CASIGPGMTEAFF. CDR3 sequence (DNA): TGTGCCAGCATAGGACCAGGGATGACTGAAGCTTTCTTT.

V usage is TRBV5-1 and J usage is TRBJ1-5; 7 positions agree with TRBD1. With 0 bases clipped from V and 5 bases from J, the junction kept 8 bases outside the gene matches. CDR3 length: 16 residues. Germline values: CDR1 SGHRS, CDR2 YFSETQ. CDR3: CASSLVPGGYDQPQHF. CDR3 DNA: TGCGCCAGCAGCTTGGTGCCAGGGGGTTACGATCAGCCCCAGCATTTT.

The V and J genes are TRBV7-2 and TRBJ1-3; possible D gene TRBD1, 6 bases. Germline CDR1 reads SGHTA; CDR2 reads FQGNSA. The CDR3 has 15 residues. Trimming pared 6 bases from V and 2 bases from J, leaving 14 bases between. As DNA, the CDR3 is TGTGCCAGCAGACAAAGAGGGGGGGCTGGAAACACCATATATTTT. Translation gives CASRQRGGAGNTIYF.

This clone has only one observation. The chain recombines TRBV11-2 with TRBJ2-1, with D tentatively TRBD2 (5 bases). This CDR3 has 16 residues. Looked up from germline, CDR1 is SGHAT and CDR2 is FQNNGV. Trimming shortened V by 4 bases and J by 0 bases, and 13 bases separated the two germline ends. The DNA for the CDR3 is TGTGCCAGCAGCTCCGCCGGGAAGAGCTCCTACAATGAGCAGTTCTTC. This codes for CASSSAGKSSYNEQFF.

CDR3 coding DNA: TGTGCCAGTAGTATCCTTGGACAGGGCTACACCGGGGAGCTGTTTTTT. It yields the protein CASSILGQGYTGELFF. The chain carries TRBV19 and TRBJ2-2; 8 bases map to TRBD1. CDR3 length: 16 residues. CDR1 is LNHDA and CDR2 is SQIVND in the germline V gene (reference sequence). The trim removed 3 bases at V and 3 bases at J, leaving 6 bases unmatched.

The chain couples TRBV6-1 to TRBJ1-5; tentative D call: TRBD1 (5 bases). The CDR3 loop spans 14 amino acids. CDR1 and CDR2 (germline): MNHNS, SASEGT. The V end lost 7 bases, the J end lost 0 bases, and 10 bases lay between the germline ends. CDR3 nucleotide sequence: TGTGCCAGCACCAGGACACTTAGCAATCAGCCCCAGCATTTT. As protein: CASTRTLSNQPQHF.

This chain uses TRBV19 with TRBJ1-1; tentative D call: TRBD1 (6 bases). V was cut by 11 bases and J by 11 bases, with 15 bases left in between. The CDR3 has 10 residues. Germline CDR1 is LNHDA and CDR2 is SQIVND (reference sequence). The CDR3 loop reads CALRGGRAFF. CDR3 nucleotide sequence: TGTGCCTTAAGAGGGGGAAGGGCTTTCTTT.

V usage is TRBV6-5 and J usage is TRBJ2-7; 11 positions agree with TRBD2. Germline V gene lookup returns CDR1 MNHEY and CDR2 SVGAGI. The CDR3 has 13 residues. The CDR3 DNA reads TGTGCCAGCAGTTACGATCTAGCGGGAGGTGCTTGGGTC. Its protein product is CASSYDLAGGAWV.

In its sample, this clone was seen once. The rearrangement joins TRBV19 to TRBJ1-6; tentative D call: TRBD1 (5 bases). The CDR3 has 18 amino acids. In germline, CDR1 is LNHDA, CDR2 SQIVND (reference sequence). The ends were cut back, 5 bases at V and 0 bases at J, with 17 bases in the middle. The CDR3 sequence: CASSLAGPSSSYNSPLHF. The CDR3 nucleotides are TGTGCCAGTAGTCTGGCGGGGCCCAGTAGCTCCTATAATTCACCCCTCCACTTT.

The chain is built from TRBV11-3 and TRBJ1-5; 7 nucleotides line up with TRBD1. CDR1 is SGHNT, CDR2 YENEEA, per germline. The CDR3 spans 15 residues. V trimming: 4 bases; J trimming: 3 bases; junction bases outside the gene matches: 6. Here the CDR3 reads CASSSDREYNQPQHF. The CDR3 nucleotides read TGTGCCAGCAGCTCCGACAGGGAGTACAATCAGCCCCAGCATTTT.

J is TRBJ1-5 and V is TRBV4-1; D may be TRBD1 (5 bases). The CDR3 length is 17 residues. V was clipped by 0 bases and J by 3 bases, with 15 bases between them. Germline V gene sequence: CDR1 MGHRA, CDR2 YSYEKL. CDR3 nucleotides: TGCGCCAGCAGCCAAGATCACCGACAGACCACCAATCAGCCCCAGCATTTT. Translated, it gives CASSQDHRQTTNQPQHF.

CDR3 sequence: CASSPTTGSGNTIYF. DNA of the CDR3: TGTGCCAGCAGTCCCACGACAGGGTCTGGAAACACCATATATTTT. The rearrangement joins TRBV6-5 to TRBJ1-3, with 7 bases lining up with TRBD1. The germline CDR1 and CDR2 sequences are MNHEY and SVGAGI. V shed 5 bases, J shed 1 base, and the junction held 5 bases outside the gene matches. The length of the CDR3 is 15 residues.

The V and J genes are TRBV5-1 and TRBJ1-4, with TRBD1 matching over 11 bases. This CDR3 is 15 amino acids long. In germline, CDR1 is SGHRS, CDR2 YFSETQ. V was pared by 4 bases and J by 8 bases, with 7 bases of the junction left unmatched. The CDR3, as DNA: TGCGCCAGCAGCACGGACAGGGGGCGAGGAGAAAAACTGTTTTTT. Translated, it gives CASSTDRGRGEKLFF.

V usage is TRBV2 and J usage is TRBJ1-4; D perhaps matches TRBD1 (5 bases). The CDR3 runs to 12 residues. V lost 9 bases and J lost 8, with 13 bases in between. The germline CDR1 and CDR2 sequences are SNHLY and FYNNEI. The CDR3 nucleotides read TGTGCCAGTTCTCCACAGGAAGAAAAACTGTTTTTT. It specifies CASSPQEEKLFF.

The chain joins TRBV7-2 to TRBJ2-3, with a weak D call TRBD2 (6 bases). The germline gives CDR1 SGHTA, CDR2 FQGNSA. This CDR3 spans 16 amino acids. Trimming pared 1 base from V and 0 bases from J, leaving 11 bases between. CDR3 DNA: TGTGCCAGCAGCTTAGGAGGAGGACTAAGCACAGATACGCAGTATTTT. This gives the protein CASSLGGGLSTDTQYF.

This CDR3 is CASSQDVFRGNTIYF. The CDR3 coding sequence is TGCGCCAGCAGCCAAGATGTATTCCGGGGAAACACCATATATTTT. The V call is TRBV4-1, the J call TRBJ1-3, with unresolved D. CDR3 length: 15 residues. The V end lost 0 bases, the J end lost 4 bases, and 10 bases lay between the germline ends. Germline V gene sequence: CDR1 MGHRA, CDR2 YSYEKL.

This clone came up once. CDR3 bases: TGTGCCAGTAGTGATAGCGGGAGAAAGTCCAATGAGCAGTTCTTC. Encoded protein: CASSDSGRKSNEQFF. This chain links TRBV19 with TRBJ2-1; TRBD2 aligns across 9 bases. CDR3 length equals 15 residues. Trimming removed 5 bases from V and 6 bases from J; junction bases left unmatched: 8. Germline values: CDR1 LNHDA, CDR2 SQIVND (reference sequence).

V and J are TRBV5-1 and TRBJ1-1, with D possibly matching TRBD1 (6 bases). This CDR3 has 15 amino acids. Trimming cost V 5 bases and J 2 bases, with 16 bases left between them. Germline values: CDR1 SGHRS, CDR2 YFSETQ. The CDR3 nucleotides read TGCGCCAGCAGGGGGGCAGACATTACCAACACTGAAGCTTTCTTT. This translates into CASRGADITNTEAFF.

The chain combines TRBV27 with TRBJ2-1; tentatively, D is TRBD2 (6 bases). This CDR3 spans 15 amino acids. V was shortened by 10 bases and J by 4 bases, with 20 bases between the two germline ends. Per germline, CDR1 MNHEY and CDR2 SMNVEV (reference sequence). The CDR3 region is CATIRTGGIYNEQFF. CDR3 DNA: TGTGCCACAATCCGGACGGGCGGGATTTACAATGAGCAGTTCTTC.